A single sample is the source of the 23 T cell receptor beta chains below, sequenced in a study of blood T cell repertoires in COVID-19. Only in-frame clones appear in the TCRdb table, and some are missing; sequencing was by immunoSEQ multiplex PCR. Altogether about 160,000 clones are present, 87% being singletons, with the ten largest covering roughly 3.9%. The specimen sequenced was peripheral blood. The receptors here all came from an older woman who had recovered from COVID-19.

This chain connects TRBV28 to TRBJ2-7; 8 bases are shared with TRBD1. The CDR3 runs to 17 residues. V shed 8 bases, J shed 2 bases, and the junction held 17 bases outside the gene matches. Germline V gene sequence: CDR1 MDHEN, CDR2 SYDVKM. The CDR3 DNA follows: TGTGCCAGCGGATTAAAAACAGGGGGGAGGTATACCTACGAGCAGTACTTC. Translating gives CASGLKTGGRYTYEQYF.

The chain uses TRBV23-1 and TRBJ1-5; TRBD1 matches 8 bases. Being an ORF, TRBV23-1 has a function that is uncertain. This CDR3 spans 21 amino acids. The CDR3 DNA is TGCTCAGCACAAGGGTCTAGAGAGACAGGGGAAAGGTGTAGATGCAATCAGCCCCAGCATTTT. This sequence encodes CSAQGSRETGERCRCNQPQHF.

The rearrangement uses TRBV5-1 and TRBJ1-2; D call uncertain. V was shortened by 0 bases and J by 3 bases, with 6 bases between the two germline ends. Per the germline V gene, CDR1 is SGHRS and CDR2 is YFSETQ. This CDR3 has 13 amino acids. The CDR3 DNA reads TGCGCCAGCAGCTTGGATAGCTACTATGGCTACACCTTC. This encodes CASSLDSYYGYTF.

This sequence joins TRBV27 and TRBJ1-1; weak D call: TRBD1 (6 bases). The V end lost 0 bases, the J end lost 7 bases, and 12 bases lay between the germline ends. CDR1 is MNHEY, CDR2 SMNVEV, per germline (reference sequence). The CDR3 is 14 amino acids. The CDR3 protein is CASSLSSQGREAFF. CDR3 in DNA: TGTGCCAGCAGTTTATCGTCACAGGGCCGTGAAGCTTTCTTT.

The chain uses TRBV7-8 and TRBJ2-7, with TRBD1 matching over 12 bases. V lost 4 bases, J lost 2 bases, and 3 bases stayed unmatched. The CDR3 runs to 15 residues. CDR1 and CDR2 from the germline V gene are SGHVS and FQNEAQ. The CDR3: CASSSRDRGPYEQYF. The CDR3 DNA is TGTGCCAGCAGCTCCCGGGACAGGGGGCCCTACGAGCAGTACTTC.

The gene calls are TRBV5-1 and TRBJ2-1; 7 bases line up with TRBD2. V trimming: 4 bases; J trimming: 5 bases; junction bases outside the gene matches: 9. The CDR3 is made up of 15 amino acids. The germline CDR1 and CDR2 sequences are SGHRS and YFSETQ. CDR3 residues: CASSRAGPFDNEQFF. The CDR3 DNA follows: TGCGCCAGCAGCCGAGCGGGGCCTTTTGACAATGAGCAGTTCTTC.

As DNA, the CDR3 is TGTGCCACCAGTGACACCGGGACTAGCGGTCACAATGAGCAGTTCTTC. Its protein is CATSDTGTSGHNEQFF. The V and J genes are TRBV24-1 and TRBJ2-1, with 11 bases identical to TRBD2. The germline V gene encodes CDR1 KGHDR and CDR2 SFDVKD. The CDR3 contains 16 residues. V was clipped by 4 bases and J by 5 bases; unmatched bases: 6.

The CDR3: CASSSPTSGGAYEQFF. DNA of the CDR3: TGTGCCAGCAGTTCCCCGACTAGCGGGGGGGCCTATGAGCAGTTCTTC. V is TRBV28 and J is TRBJ2-1; 14 bases map to TRBD2. V shed 4 bases and J 8 bases; nucleotides not matched to a gene: 7. The CDR3 runs 16 residues. CDR1 is MDHEN, CDR2 SYDVKM, per germline. Full variable domain (rest looked up from reference TRBV28 and TRBJ2-1): DVKVTQSSRYLVKRTGEKVFLECVQDMDHENMFWYRQDPGLGLRLIYFSYDVKMKEKGDIPEGYSVSREKKERFSLILESASTNQTSMYLCASSSPTSGGAYEQFFGPGTRLTVL.

The CDR3 spells CASSESRILNYGYTF. Here the CDR3 DNA reads TGCGCCAGCAGTGAGTCGCGCATCCTTAACTATGGCTACACCTTC. This sequence joins TRBV10-1 and TRBJ1-2; no clear D gene. The germline V gene encodes CDR1 WNHNN and CDR2 SYGVQD (reference sequence). Trimming removed 0 bases at V and 1 base at J, with 9 bases between. The CDR3 loop spans 15 amino acids.

This chain links TRBV19 with TRBJ2-7; 8 bases align to TRBD1. Germline V gene sequence: CDR1 LNHDA, CDR2 SQIVND (reference sequence). The J segment lost 7 bases and the V segment lost 6 bases, leaving 8 bases of the junction unmatched. This CDR3 contains 13 residues. CDR3 protein: CASRPTGVREQYF. CDR3 DNA: TGTGCCAGTAGACCGACAGGGGTTAGGGAGCAGTACTTC. Using reference TRBV19 and TRBJ2-7 for the parts outside the CDR3, the full variable domain is DGGITQSPKYLFRKEGQNVTLSCEQNLNHDAMYWYRQDPGQGLRLIYYSQIVNDFQKGDIAEGYSVSREKKESFPLTVTSAQKNPTAFYLCASRPTGVREQYFGPGTRLTVT.

The chain has TRBV6-4 and TRBJ1-2; 8 nucleotides match TRBD1. Germline CDR1 reads MRHNA; CDR2 reads SNTAGT. V was clipped by 1 base and J by 5 bases; unmatched bases: 9. CDR3 length equals 16 residues. The CDR3 sequence: CASSDYPGQDPYGYTF. The CDR3, as DNA: TGTGCCAGCAGTGACTATCCGGGACAGGACCCTTATGGCTACACCTTC.

V and J are TRBV6-1 and TRBJ1-2; 12 bases agree with TRBD1. The germline V gene encodes CDR1 MNHNS and CDR2 SASEGT. The CDR3 covers 17 residues. J lost 4 bases, V lost 2 bases, and 8 bases had no gene match. As DNA, the CDR3 is TGTGCCAGCAGTGAACCGGGACAGGGGGCGCTTATCTATGGCTACACCTTC. Translating it yields CASSEPGQGALIYGYTF.

This rearrangement joins TRBV21-1 to TRBJ2-3; the DNA was not compared with TRBD1, the D call given in the table. TRBV21-1 is described as a pseudogene. This CDR3 comprises 16 residues. CDR3 in DNA: TGTGCCAGCACCCAAAGAGGGGGTACTAGCACAGATACGCAGTATTTT. It encodes CASTQRGGTSTDTQYF.

This chain connects TRBV19 to TRBJ1-3; D is possibly TRBD1 (5 bases). The V gene's germline CDR1 is LNHDA and CDR2 SQIVND (reference sequence). Trimming took off 11 bases at V and 2 bases at J, with 13 bases between the two ends. The CDR3 is 13 residues long. The CDR3 is CAVAGRAGNTIYF. For the CDR3, the DNA is TGTGCCGTGGCAGGCAGGGCTGGAAACACCATATATTTT.

This sequence joins TRBV7-8 and TRBJ1-1; 9 bases fit TRBD1. Germline CDR1 is SGHVS and CDR2 is FQNEAQ. The CDR3 has 16 residues. With V trimmed by 3 bases and J by 3 bases, 8 bases remained unmatched. The CDR3 DNA is TGTGCCAGCAGCTTGAAGGACAGGGGTCCCTACACTGAAGCTTTCTTT. Translating gives CASSLKDRGPYTEAFF.

J is TRBJ2-7 and V is TRBV27; D might be TRBD2 (5 bases). Per the germline V gene, CDR1 is MNHEY and CDR2 is SMNVEV (reference sequence). The CDR3 covers 15 residues. Trimming removed 5 bases from V and 0 bases from J, with 14 bases in between. In DNA, the CDR3 is TGTGCCAGCAGTCCGAGCGGATTAAGCTCCTACGAGCAGTACTTC. It codes for CASSPSGLSSYEQYF.

This clone was seen a few times. V usage is TRBV6-2 or TRBV6-3 and J usage is TRBJ1-2; weak D call: TRBD1 (5 bases). Germline values: CDR1 MNHEY, CDR2 SVGEGT. The V end lost 2 bases, the J end lost 1 base, and 11 bases lay between the germline ends. CDR3 length equals 15 residues. CDR3 DNA sequence: TGTGCCAGCAGTTACAGGGCAGGGTATAACTATGGCTACACCTTC. It is translated as CASSYRAGYNYGYTF.

J is TRBJ1-5 and V is TRBV28, with D tentatively TRBD1 (5 bases). V was clipped by 4 bases and J by 5 bases, with 21 bases between them. Germline V CDR1 and CDR2: MDHEN, SYDVKM. This CDR3 region has 17 residues. CDR3 sequence: CASSSEGASEFYQPQHF. As DNA, the CDR3 is TGTGCCAGCAGTTCCGAAGGGGCAAGTGAGTTTTATCAGCCCCAGCATTTT.

This chain uses TRBV6-5 with TRBJ1-1, with TRBD1 matching 7 bases. V lost 6 bases to trimming and J lost 2 bases; unmatched junction nucleotides: 9. The CDR3 runs 15 residues. Germline CDR1 reads MNHEY; CDR2 reads SVGAGI. The CDR3 spells CASRGSTGKNTEAFF. CDR3 coding DNA: TGTGCCAGCAGGGGTTCGACAGGGAAAAACACTGAAGCTTTCTTT.

The chain has TRBV5-6 and TRBJ2-2, with D hard to call. V was pared by 2 bases and J by 7 bases, with 12 bases between. This CDR3 contains 14 residues. Germline assignment: CDR1 SGHDT and CDR2 YYEEEE. The CDR3 region has the DNA TGTGCCAGCAGCTTATTGACCGACAACGGGGAGCTGTTTTTT. This codes for CASSLLTDNGELFF.

V usage is TRBV6-5 and J usage is TRBJ1-2; D is possibly TRBD1 (6 bases). Trimming stripped 0 bases from V and 7 bases from J, with 12 bases between. The CDR3 loop spans 14 amino acids. Germline-derived CDR1 and CDR2 are MNHEY and SVGAGI. CDR3 nucleotides: TGTGCCAGCAGTTACTCGGGGGACAAAAGTGGCTACACCTTC. It encodes CASSYSGDKSGYTF.

This clone has just a few counts. The chain recombines TRBV3-1 (or the pseudogene TRBV3-2) with TRBJ2-3; D is unresolved. Per germline, CDR1 LGHDT and CDR2 YNNKEL (reference sequence). V was trimmed by 4 bases and J by 8 bases, leaving 10 bases between them. CDR3 size: 12 residues. CDR3 loop: CASSPGSATQYF. CDR3 in DNA: TGTGCCAGCAGCCCCGGGTCTGCTACGCAGTATTTT.

This clone has a count of ten or more. The chain links TRBV5-1 to TRBJ2-7, with D maybe TRBD2 (6 bases). CDR1 SGHRS and CDR2 YFSETQ come from the germline V gene. V was clipped by 2 bases and J by 2 bases, with 11 bases between them. The CDR3 totals 14 residues. In DNA form, the CDR3 reads TGCGCCAGCAGCTTAGGGACTCCAGCCTACGAGCAGTACTTC. Amino acid sequence: CASSLGTPAYEQYF.